These 17 T cell receptor beta chains share one sample of origin, sequenced in a study of blood T cell repertoires in COVID-19. The protocol was immunoSEQ multiplex PCR, while the TCRdb copy is restricted to in-frame clones and leaves out a portion. The sample has about 150,000 clones; more than 65% are singletons. Sequenced material: peripheral blood. Source of these receptors: a man between 65 and 80 years old with active or convalescent COVID-19.

The CDR3 DNA follows: TGTGCCAGTAGTGGGAGGACTAGCGGGAGGGGAGCAGATACGCAGTATTTT. This gives the protein CASSGRTSGRGADTQYF. This chain connects TRBV19 to TRBJ2-3; 15 bases are a match to TRBD2. The CDR3 spans 17 residues. Germline V gene sequence: CDR1 LNHDA, CDR2 SQIVND (reference sequence). The ends lost 5 bases at V and 4 bases at J; junction bases unmatched: 7. Full variable domain (outside the CDR3, taken from reference TRBV19 and TRBJ2-3): DGGITQSPKYLFRKEGQNVTLSCEQNLNHDAMYWYRQDPGQGLRLIYYSQIVNDFQKGDIAEGYSVSREKKESFPLTVTSAQKNPTAFYLCASSGRTSGRGADTQYFGPGTRLTVL.

The chain joins TRBV7-2 to TRBJ1-4; 10 bases fit TRBD1. The V gene's germline CDR1 is SGHTA and CDR2 FQGNSA. Losses at the gene ends were 5 bases for V and 4 bases for J; bases not matched to a gene: 4. CDR3 length: 15 amino acids. CDR3 residues: CASSIGTGVNEKLFF. The CDR3 region has the DNA TGTGCCAGCAGCATCGGGACAGGGGTTAATGAAAAACTGTTTTTT.

The chain combines TRBV3-1 (or the pseudogene TRBV3-2) with TRBJ2-3; the D gene is possibly TRBD2 (7 bases). The germline V and J ends were trimmed by 3 bases and 6 bases, with 10 bases remaining between them. The CDR3 totals 13 residues. The germline CDR1 and CDR2 sequences are LGHDT and YNNKEL (reference sequence). CDR3 bases: TGTGCCAGCAGCCACCGGGGGGCGGATACGCAGTATTTT. Protein: CASSHRGADTQYF.

The table lists this clone with a count of one. The chain has TRBV14 and TRBJ2-7; 8 bases match TRBD2. Trimming at V came to 6 bases and at J to 6 bases, leaving 10 bases not matched to a gene. This CDR3 contains 14 residues. In germline, CDR1 is SGHDN, CDR2 FVKESK. The chain's CDR3 is CASRPSGTSTEQYF. Here the CDR3 DNA reads TGTGCCAGCAGACCCTCCGGGACTAGTACCGAGCAGTACTTC.

The V gene is TRBV15, the J gene TRBJ2-7, with 9 bases matching TRBD2. From germline, CDR1 is LNHNV and CDR2 YYDKDF (reference sequence). Germline trimming cut 3 bases from V and 6 bases from J; bases unmatched to any gene: 3. The CDR3 length is 13 residues. CDR3 nucleotide sequence: TGTGCCACCAGCAGGCGGGGGGGCAGCGAGCAGTACTTC. It codes for CATSRRGGSEQYF.

The rearrangement joins TRBV7-3 to TRBJ2-1; no reliable D call. The ends were cut back, 2 bases at V and 0 bases at J, with 11 bases in the middle. The CDR3 totals 16 residues. Germline CDR1 SGHTA, CDR2 FQGTGA. The CDR3 DNA reads as TGTGCCAGCAGCTTACAATCAGCGAGCTCCTACAATGAGCAGTTCTTC. Its translation: CASSLQSASSYNEQFF.

The rearrangement uses TRBV6-6 and TRBJ2-5; 14 nucleotides agree with TRBD2. Germline CDR1 reads MNHNY; CDR2 reads SVGAGI (reference sequence). The CDR3 loop spans 15 amino acids. Losses at the gene ends were 6 bases for V and 5 bases for J; bases not matched to a gene: 5. The CDR3 DNA reads TGTGCCAGCAGATCCGGACTAGCGGGAGGTGAGACCCAGTACTTC. Translation: CASRSGLAGGETQYF.

The chain couples TRBV19 to TRBJ1-5; D might be TRBD1 (6 bases). Germline V gene sequence: CDR1 LNHDA, CDR2 SQIVND (reference sequence). Trimming stripped 5 bases from V and 4 bases from J, with 9 bases between. CDR3 size: 13 residues. Here the CDR3 DNA reads TGTGCCAGTAGTGGACAGCCTAATCAGCCCCAGCATTTT. Protein: CASSGQPNQPQHF. Full variable domain (missing parts from reference TRBV19 and TRBJ1-5): DGGITQSPKYLFRKEGQNVTLSCEQNLNHDAMYWYRQDPGQGLRLIYYSQIVNDFQKGDIAEGYSVSREKKESFPLTVTSAQKNPTAFYLCASSGQPNQPQHFGDGTRLSIL.

J is TRBJ2-1 and V is TRBV18, with D unclear. From germline, CDR1 is KGHSH and CDR2 LQKENI. Trimming cost V 3 bases and J 4 bases, with 13 bases left between them. The CDR3 covers 15 residues. The DNA for the CDR3 is TGTGCCAGCTCACCGGGCAGCTCCAAATACAATGAGCAGTTCTTC. Translation: CASSPGSSKYNEQFF.

This clone was observed once. This chain joins TRBV6-2 or TRBV6-3 and TRBJ1-5; 8 bases line up with TRBD1. The CDR3 extends over 15 amino acids. The ends lost 5 bases at V and 4 bases at J; junction bases unmatched: 7. Germline CDR1 reads MNHEY; CDR2 reads SVGEGT. CDR3 in amino acids: CASSQWGQVNQPQHF. For the CDR3, the DNA is TGTGCCAGCAGTCAATGGGGACAGGTGAATCAGCCCCAGCATTTT.

The chain recombines TRBV7-9 with TRBJ2-1; 11 bases are shared with TRBD2. Trimming at V came to 5 bases and at J to 0 bases, leaving 9 bases not matched to a gene. Germline V gene sequence: CDR1 SEHNR, CDR2 FQNEAQ (reference sequence). This CDR3 has 18 residues. The chain's CDR3 is CASSQGLAETPSYNEQFF. The CDR3 nucleotides are TGTGCCAGCAGCCAGGGACTAGCGGAGACACCCTCCTACAATGAGCAGTTCTTC.

J is TRBJ2-1 and V is TRBV16; 9 bases are a match to TRBD2. Germline lookup yields CDR1 KGHSY and CDR2 FQNENV. J was trimmed by 9 bases and V by 4 bases; bases with no gene match: 10. The CDR3 extends over 15 amino acids. The CDR3 spells CASSRNLAGEAEQFF. The CDR3, as DNA: TGTGCCAGCAGCCGAAATTTAGCGGGAGAAGCTGAGCAGTTCTTC.

The chain has TRBV9 and TRBJ1-2; 9 bases are a match to TRBD1. The V gene's germline CDR1 is SGDLS and CDR2 YYNGEE. This CDR3 spans 12 amino acids. The ends lost 7 bases at V and 4 bases at J; junction bases unmatched: 2. The CDR3 loop reads CASSDRGYGYTF. The CDR3 nucleotides are TGTGCCAGCTCGGACAGGGGCTATGGCTACACCTTC.

The V gene is TRBV11-3, the J gene TRBJ2-1; the match to TRBD2 covers 10 bases. The junction had 6 bases not matched to a gene; V was cut back by 1 base and J by 9 bases. Germline loops: CDR1 SGHNT, CDR2 YENEEA. The CDR3 extends over 15 amino acids. The CDR3 spells CASSLGVGLATEQFF. For the CDR3, the DNA is TGTGCCAGCAGCTTAGGTGTGGGACTAGCGACTGAGCAGTTCTTC.

The V call is TRBV6-5, the J call TRBJ2-1, with D tentatively TRBD1 (6 bases). The CDR3 covers 14 residues. The germline gives CDR1 MNHEY, CDR2 SVGAGI. V was clipped by 4 bases and J by 4 bases, with 11 bases between them. As DNA, the CDR3 is TGTGCCAGCAGTTCATGGGACAAATACAATGAGCAGTTCTTC. This gives the protein CASSSWDKYNEQFF.

The chain couples TRBV7-9 to TRBJ2-1, with TRBD2 matching 9 bases. Germline trimming cut 2 bases from V and 4 bases from J; bases unmatched to any gene: 6. Looked up from germline, CDR1 is SEHNR and CDR2 is FQNEAQ (reference sequence). The CDR3 loop spans 16 amino acids. The CDR3 region has the DNA TGTGCCAGCAGCTTAAGCCTAGCGGGAATGTACAATGAGCAGTTCTTC. Protein sequence: CASSLSLAGMYNEQFF. The variable domain in full, completed from reference TRBV7-9 and TRBJ2-1, reads DTGVSQNPRHKITKRGQNVTFRCDPISEHNRLYWYRQTLGQGPEFLTYFQNEAQLEKSRLLSDRFSAERPKGSFSTLEIQRTEQGDSAMYLCASSLSLAGMYNEQFFGPGTRLTVL.

This clone was counted a few times. The chain has TRBV5-1 and TRBJ2-2, with 13 bases lining up with TRBD2. This CDR3 comprises 18 residues. J was trimmed by 5 bases and V by 0 bases; bases with no gene match: 7. CDR1 SGHRS and CDR2 YFSETQ come from the germline V gene. Here the CDR3 DNA reads TGCGCCAGCAGCTTGGGACTAGCGGGGGGCCGGGGAACCGGGGAGCTGTTTTTT. This encodes CASSLGLAGGRGTGELFF.